A single sample is the source of the 3 T cell receptor beta chains below, sequenced in a study of blood T cell repertoires in COVID-19. Method: immunoSEQ multiplex PCR; TCRdb's copy keeps in-frame clones and lacks some. Of over 200,000 clones detected, 80% to 90% appear once; the ten largest clones hold roughly 18%. The sequencing sample was made of peripheral blood. Every receptor here comes from a woman of 80 years or more with active or convalescent COVID-19.

The chain has TRBV6-1 and TRBJ2-6; no clear D. Trimming removed 1 base from V and 0 bases from J, with 7 bases in between. The CDR3 consists of 16 residues. Germline loops: CDR1 MNHNS, CDR2 SASEGT. The DNA for the CDR3 is TGTGCCAGCAGTGAAGGTCGGTTCTCTGGGGCCAACGTCCTGACTTTC. Protein product: CASSEGRFSGANVLTF.

CDR3 nucleotide sequence: TGTGCCAGCAGTAAATCTAGCGGGAGGGCCCCTTACGAGCAGTACTTC. It translates to CASSKSSGRAPYEQYF. The chain couples TRBV27 to TRBJ2-7; 12 bases line up with TRBD2. CDR3 size: 16 residues. Germline V gives CDR1 MNHEY, CDR2 SMNVEV (reference sequence). J lost 4 bases, V lost 5 bases, and 9 bases had no gene match.

The rearrangement joins TRBV6-5 to TRBJ2-4; D remains unclear. The V gene's germline CDR1 is MNHEY and CDR2 SVGAGI. V was cut by 6 bases and J by 0 bases, with 12 bases left in between. The CDR3 totals 15 residues. CDR3 region: CASSGERLAKNIQYF. In DNA, the CDR3 is TGTGCCAGCAGCGGAGAAAGACTAGCCAAAAACATTCAGTACTTC.